A selection of T cell receptor beta chains follows, all from one sample in a study of blood T cell repertoires in COVID-19. Sequencing used immunoSEQ multiplex PCR; TCRdb keeps in-frame clones, though not all of them. The sample shows about 240,000 clones, roughly 90% of them seen only once. Sequenced sample: PBMCs or T cells enriched from blood (not recorded which). These receptors all stem from a woman in her thirties with acute COVID-19. Each CDR3 is given with its conserved first and last residue. The D gene is left open where the match is weak. The size field is filled for only some rows; it gives once, few, many or a size class.

V	size	D	J	CDR3	DNA
TRBV11-2	NA	TRBD1	TRBJ2-7	CASSLDPRTGEYEQYF	TGTGCCAGCAGCTTAGATCCGAGGACAGGGGAATACGAGCAGTACTTC
TRBV4-1	NA	TRBD1	TRBJ1-1	CASAQQGTLEAFF	TGCGCCAGCGCCCAACAGGGGACTCTTGAAGCTTTCTTT
TRBV18	NA	TRBD1	TRBJ1-1	CASSPLGQGVAEAFF	TGTGCCAGCTCACCATTGGGACAGGGTGTCGCCGAAGCTTTCTTT
TRBV20-1	NA	TRBD1	TRBJ1-2	CRPGQGYGYTF	TGCAGGCCGGGACAGGGGTATGGCTACACCTTC
TRBV7-2	NA	NA	TRBJ2-2	CASSSRDKSLTGELFF	TGTGCCAGCAGCTCCCGGGACAAGAGCCTTACCGGGGAGCTGTTTTTT
TRBV6-5	few	TRBD2	TRBJ2-1	CASSTTSGGAYEQFF	TGTGCCAGCAGTACCACTAGCGGGGGGGCGTATGAGCAGTTCTTC
TRBV6-6	NA	NA	TRBJ1-4	CASSSPASRGEKLFF	TGTGCCAGCAGTTCCCCGGCCTCTAGGGGAGAAAAACTGTTTTTT
TRBV27	NA	NA	TRBJ2-3	CASSYRAPTDTQYF	TGTGCCAGCAGCTACAGGGCCCCCACAGATACGCAGTATTTT
TRBV7-9	NA	NA	TRBJ1-2	CASSPLQGYTF	TGTGCCAGCAGCCCCCTCCAGGGCTACACCTTC
TRBV5-4	NA	TRBD1	TRBJ2-7	CASSLSGTATYEQYF	TGTGCCAGCAGCTTATCCGGGACAGCCACCTACGAGCAGTACTTC
TRBV18	NA	NA	TRBJ1-2	CASSIYGYTF	TGTGCCAGCTCCATTTATGGCTACACCTTC
TRBV4-3	once	TRBD1	TRBJ1-3	CASSRDRGRGNTIYF	TGCGCCAGCAGCCGAGACAGGGGAAGAGGAAACACCATATATTTT
TRBV11-2	NA	NA	TRBJ2-5	CASSLDPAGETQYF	TGTGCCAGCAGCTTAGATCCGGCGGGGGAGACCCAGTACTTC
TRBV29-1	NA	NA	TRBJ2-1	CSVDGRSKRDGEQFF	TGCAGCGTTGATGGGAGGAGTAAACGGGATGGTGAGCAGTTCTTC
TRBV14	NA	NA	TRBJ2-7	CASSRPDGSYEQYF	TGTGCCAGCAGCCGACCGGACGGGAGCTACGAGCAGTACTTC
TRBV2	once	NA	TRBJ2-1	CASSETRGNEQFF	TGTGCCAGCAGTGAAACCCGGGGGAATGAGCAGTTCTTC
TRBV19	once	TRBD2	TRBJ2-2	CASSIDLGLAVNTGELFF	TGTGCCAGTAGTATAGATCTTGGCCTAGCGGTGAACACCGGGGAGCTGTTTTTT
TRBV20-1	NA	NA	TRBJ1-6	CSASVKSSYNSPLHF	TGCAGTGCTAGTGTCAAGAGCTCCTATAATTCACCCCTCCACTTT
TRBV6-2/TRBV6-3	NA	NA	TRBJ1-2	CASTPGNYGYTF	TGTGCCAGCACCCCCGGGAACTATGGCTACACCTTC
TRBV30	NA	NA	TRBJ2-7	CAFRVVTYEQYF	TGTGCCTTCCGGGTGGTTACCTACGAGCAGTACTTC
TRBV5-4	NA	NA	TRBJ1-2	CASSLKGQGLDGYTF	TGTGCCAGCAGCTTGAAGGGACAAGGATTAGATGGCTACACCTTC
TRBV9	NA	TRBD1	TRBJ1-2	CASSAFDRERVYYGYTF	TGTGCCAGCAGCGCTTTTGACAGGGAACGAGTCTACTATGGCTACACCTTC
TRBV28	NA	NA	TRBJ2-3	CASSKLRDTQYF	TGTGCCAGCAGTAAACTTCGGGATACGCAGTATTTT
TRBV5-1	NA	NA	TRBJ1-2	CASSLAAGGNYGYTF	TGCGCCAGCAGCTTGGCAGCGGGGGGAAACTATGGCTACACCTTC
TRBV7-8	NA	TRBD2	TRBJ2-7	CASSLDTSGSYEQYF	TGTGCCAGCAGCTTAGATACTAGCGGGTCCTACGAGCAGTACTTC
TRBV19	NA	NA	TRBJ1-3	CASSPPRQAQLKNTIYF	TGTGCCAGTAGTCCCCCCCGCCAGGCTCAGCTGAAAAACACCATATATTTT
TRBV10-3	NA	TRBD2	TRBJ2-1	CAISDPTTSGVSGGNEQFF	TGTGCCATCAGTGATCCGACGACTAGCGGGGTTTCCGGGGGGAATGAGCAGTTCTTC
TRBV12-3/TRBV12-4	NA	NA	TRBJ2-7	CASGLVPYEQYF	TGTGCCAGCGGACTGGTACCCTACGAGCAGTACTTC
TRBV4-3	NA	NA	TRBJ1-2	CASSPSRDVYGYTF	TGCGCCAGCAGCCCATCCCGGGATGTTTATGGCTACACCTTC
TRBV7-9	NA	TRBD2	TRBJ2-3	CASSYLAGRGNTQYF	TGTGCCAGCAGCTATCTAGCGGGGAGAGGAAATACGCAGTATTTT
TRBV9	NA	TRBD2	TRBJ2-2	CASSVEASGGAGGELFF	TGTGCCAGCAGCGTAGAAGCTAGCGGGGGGGCCGGCGGGGAGCTGTTTTTT
TRBV12-3/TRBV12-4	NA	TRBD1	TRBJ1-2	CASSFGDRSPFTF	TGTGCCAGCAGTTTCGGGGACAGGAGTCCCTTCACCTTC
TRBV11-2	NA	NA	TRBJ1-3	CASNLGSRPVSSGNTIYF	TGTGCCAGCAATCTGGGGAGCCGCCCCGTCTCCTCAGGAAACACCATATATTTT
TRBV5-4	NA	TRBD1	TRBJ2-3	CASSRTGPDTQYF	TGTGCCAGCAGCAGGACAGGCCCAGATACGCAGTATTTT
TRBV19	NA	NA	TRBJ1-5	CASSTRQFWNQPQHF	TGTGCCAGTAGTACTAGACAGTTTTGGAATCAGCCCCAGCATTTT
TRBV29-1	NA	NA	TRBJ2-3	CSVGLRDTDTQYF	TGCAGCGTTGGTTTGCGGGACACAGATACGCAGTATTTT
TRBV27	NA	NA	TRBJ2-7	CASSKQGPYEQYF	TGTGCCAGCAGTAAACAGGGCCCCTACGAGCAGTACTTC
TRBV19	NA	TRBD1	TRBJ1-6	CASSIADRGGSPLHF	TGTGCCAGTAGTATCGCTGACAGGGGAGGATCACCCCTCCACTTT
TRBV5-1	NA	NA	TRBJ2-3	CASSKTLTGLDADTQYF	TGCGCCAGCAGCAAAACCTTGACAGGACTTGACGCAGATACGCAGTATTTT
TRBV27	NA	TRBD1	TRBJ2-7	CASRGDSFYEQYF	TGTGCCAGCAGGGGGGACAGTTTCTACGAGCAGTACTTC
TRBV3-1/TRBV3-2	NA	NA	TRBJ1-3	CASSQFRRLAGNTIYF	TGTGCCAGCAGCCAATTCAGACGCCTAGCAGGAAACACCATATATTTT
TRBV7-2	NA	NA	TRBJ1-2	CATVKGQKTGGYTF	TGTGCGACTGTTAAAGGACAGAAAACGGGAGGCTACACCTTC
TRBV5-6	NA	NA	TRBJ1-3	CASSLAGWNTIYF	TGTGCCAGCAGCTTGGCGGGATGGAACACCATATATTTT
TRBV11-2	NA	TRBD1	TRBJ2-5	CASSYFDRAETQYF	TGTGCCAGCAGCTACTTTGACAGGGCGGAGACCCAGTACTTC
TRBV4-1	NA	NA	TRBJ1-1	CASSHAKGGRAEAFF	TGCGCCAGCAGCCACGCTAAGGGCGGGCGAGCTGAAGCTTTCTTT
TRBV19	NA	NA	TRBJ1-5	CASSIRDTNQPQHF	TGTGCCAGTAGTATTAGAGACACTAATCAGCCCCAGCATTTT
TRBV4-3	NA	NA	TRBJ2-7	CASSQPRGTYRKWGYEQYF	TGCGCCAGCAGCCAACCCCGCGGGACCTATAGGAAATGGGGCTACGAGCAGTACTTC
TRBV11-2	NA	TRBD1	TRBJ2-2	CASSSPQGAVNTGELFF	TGTGCCAGCAGCTCCCCCCAGGGGGCAGTAAACACCGGGGAGCTGTTTTTT
TRBV29-1	NA	NA	TRBJ2-3	CSVEVLNSPDTQYF	TGCAGCGTTGAAGTCCTTAACTCCCCAGATACGCAGTATTTT
TRBV5-4	few	TRBD2	TRBJ2-5	CASSLGLAGGNQETQYF	TGTGCCAGCAGCTTGGGACTAGCGGGGGGGAACCAAGAGACCCAGTACTTC
TRBV19	NA	TRBD1	TRBJ1-1	CASSIDGTGLFEAFF	TGTGCCAGTAGTATAGATGGGACAGGGCTTTTCGAAGCTTTCTTT
TRBV5-1	NA	TRBD2	TRBJ2-5	CASSPGLAEETQYF	TGCGCCAGCAGCCCCGGACTAGCGGAAGAGACCCAGTACTTC
TRBV7-8	NA	NA	TRBJ2-5	CASSLGGGGGEETQYF	TGTGCCAGCAGCTTAGGAGGGGGCGGAGGGGAAGAGACCCAGTACTTC
TRBV7-9	NA	NA	TRBJ2-1	CASSLVAEQFF	TGTGCCAGCAGCTTAGTGGCAGAGCAGTTCTTC
TRBV4-3	NA	NA	TRBJ1-4	CASSQDPLGGANEKLFF	TGCGCCAGCAGCCAAGATCCCCTAGGGGGGGCTAATGAAAAACTGTTTTTT
TRBV2	NA	NA	TRBJ2-6	CASILEGGGAGANVLTF	TGTGCCAGCATCCTCGAAGGGGGGGGCGCTGGGGCCAACGTCCTGACTTTC
TRBV30	NA	TRBD1	TRBJ1-6	CAWSKDRGLWPLHF	TGTGCCTGGAGCAAGGACAGGGGGCTTTGGCCCCTCCACTTT
TRBV19	NA	TRBD2	TRBJ2-1	CASSNVPSGAFYNEQFF	TGTGCCAGTAGTAATGTCCCCAGCGGGGCTTTCTACAATGAGCAGTTCTTC
TRBV5-4	NA	NA	TRBJ2-1	CASSLANRDEQFF	TGTGCCAGCAGCTTGGCGAATCGGGATGAGCAGTTCTTC
TRBV2	once	NA	TRBJ1-1	CASRGGASTEAFF	TGTGCCAGCAGAGGGGGGGCGAGCACTGAAGCTTTCTTT